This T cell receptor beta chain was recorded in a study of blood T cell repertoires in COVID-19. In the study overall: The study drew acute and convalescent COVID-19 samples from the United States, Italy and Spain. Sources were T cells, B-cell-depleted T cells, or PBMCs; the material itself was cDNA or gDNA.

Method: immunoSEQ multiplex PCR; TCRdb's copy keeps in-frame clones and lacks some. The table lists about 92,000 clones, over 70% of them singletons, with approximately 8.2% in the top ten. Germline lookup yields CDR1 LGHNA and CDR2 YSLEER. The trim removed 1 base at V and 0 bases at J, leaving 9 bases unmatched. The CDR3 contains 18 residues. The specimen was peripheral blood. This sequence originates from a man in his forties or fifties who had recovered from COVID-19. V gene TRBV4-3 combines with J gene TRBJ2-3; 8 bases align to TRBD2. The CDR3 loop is CASSQGLAGTTSTDTQYF. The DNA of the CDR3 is TGCGCCAGCAGCCAAGGGCTAGCGGGTACCACTAGCACAGATACGCAGTATTTT.